This T cell receptor (beta chain) was documented in a study of T cell responses to AZD1222 COVID-19 vaccine. Study-wide findings and caveats: White British ancestry dominated among donors, who included more females, and clonal diversity was possibly underestimated. It was only after the peak T cell response that any repertoires were sampled. Of the AZD1222 recipients, only 6 or 7 were seropositive at baseline. Nearly half of the spike-specific TCRs reportedly recognize variant regions that carry no mutations.

The CDR3 runs 14 residues. Trimming removed 1 base from V and 3 bases from J, with 12 bases in between. Germline CDR1 GTSNPN, CDR2 SVGIG (reference sequence). Clones were sequenced by immunoSEQ multiplex PCR, and TCRdb holds only the in-frame ones, with some missing. This table has about 150,000 clones, more than 85% appearing once. Comments on this clone: Its target is not known.

V is TRBV30 and J is TRBJ1-1; D might be TRBD1 (5 bases). The sequence derives from an adult who received the AZD1222 COVID-19 vaccine. Sequenced here: peripheral blood, sampled 28 days after the second AZD1222 dose. This CDR3 reads CAWSEDTGDTEAFF. The CDR3 region has the DNA TGTGCCTGGAGTGAGGACACGGGGGACACTGAAGCTTTCTTT.